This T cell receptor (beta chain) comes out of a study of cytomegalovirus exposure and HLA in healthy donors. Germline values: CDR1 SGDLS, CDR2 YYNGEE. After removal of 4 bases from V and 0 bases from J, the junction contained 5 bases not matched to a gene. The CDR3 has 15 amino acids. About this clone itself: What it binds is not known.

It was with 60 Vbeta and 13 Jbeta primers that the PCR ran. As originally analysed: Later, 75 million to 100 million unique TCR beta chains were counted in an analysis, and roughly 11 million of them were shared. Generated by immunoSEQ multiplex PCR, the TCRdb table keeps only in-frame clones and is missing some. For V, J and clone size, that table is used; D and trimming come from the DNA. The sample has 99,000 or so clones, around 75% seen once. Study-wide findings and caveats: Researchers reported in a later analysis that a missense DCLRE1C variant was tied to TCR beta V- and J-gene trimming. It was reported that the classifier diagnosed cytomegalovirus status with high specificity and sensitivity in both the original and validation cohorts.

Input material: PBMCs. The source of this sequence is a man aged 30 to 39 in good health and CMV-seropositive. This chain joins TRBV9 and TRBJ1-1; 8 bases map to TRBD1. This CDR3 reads CASSLDRGMNTEAFF. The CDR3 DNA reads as TGTGCCAGCAGCCTTGACAGGGGTATGAACACTGAAGCTTTCTTT.